Detailed here is one T cell receptor beta chain. The protocol was immunoSEQ multiplex PCR, while the TCRdb copy is restricted to in-frame clones and leaves out a portion. The sample carries roughly 150,000 clones, roughly nine tenths recorded once. Per the germline V gene, CDR1 is SGDLS and CDR2 is YYNGEE. The length of the CDR3 is 15 residues. The trim removed 1 base at V and 2 bases at J, leaving 1 base unmatched. Separation from the roughly 700-subject first cohort characterized the 120-subject validation cohort, to which the donors belonged. This sample is drawn from a study of cytomegalovirus exposure and HLA in healthy donors. Study overall: The platform used for the 110 or so validation repertoires matched that of the 500 to 850 first-cohort repertoires, a later analysis reported.

The rearrangement uses TRBV9 and TRBJ2-7; 12 bases match TRBD2. The sequence was collected from a woman aged 25 to 39 in good health and CMV-seronegative. Sequencing was done on a sample of PBMCs. CDR3 sequence reads: CASSVSSGGAYEQYF. The CDR3 bases are TGTGCCAGCAGCGTATCTAGCGGGGGGGCCTACGAGCAGTACTTC.